This T cell receptor (beta chain) was recovered during a study of glioma-infiltrating T cells. At least ten counts were recorded for this clonotype. No antigen is known for it. The germline gives CDR1 MNHNS, CDR2 SASEGT. Trimming left V 4 bases short and J 2 bases short, with 16 bases between. CDR3 length: 16 residues. Study conclusions and caveats: Tissue-blood divergence was below expectation in non-neoplastic patients, above in gliomas. CDR3 overlap between tissue and blood was very small.

Using RNA template, CDR3s of TCR alpha and beta were amplified with iRepertoire arm-PCR. For one-step reverse transcription and amplification, roughly 95-400 ng of tissue mRNA or PBMC total RNA was used. TCRdb independently ran MiXCR on the multiplex PCR reads; one entry per CDR3 protein. The sample comprises roughly 120,000 distinct CDR3 sequences, roughly 25% of which are singletons, and around 15% rests with the top ten. The chain links TRBV6-1 to TRBJ2-3; D may be TRBD1 or TRBD2 (5 bases each). Sequencing used glioma tissue, nonneoplastic brain tissue, or PBMCs (not recorded which). The receptor was isolated from a human donor with low-grade glioma or glioblastoma, undergoing nonglioma brain surgery, or in good health (not recorded which). The CDR3 DNA reads TGTGCCAGCAGTGCAGCGGCAGGGCCGGTCACAGATACGCAGTATTTT. Protein: CASSAAAGPVTDTQYF.